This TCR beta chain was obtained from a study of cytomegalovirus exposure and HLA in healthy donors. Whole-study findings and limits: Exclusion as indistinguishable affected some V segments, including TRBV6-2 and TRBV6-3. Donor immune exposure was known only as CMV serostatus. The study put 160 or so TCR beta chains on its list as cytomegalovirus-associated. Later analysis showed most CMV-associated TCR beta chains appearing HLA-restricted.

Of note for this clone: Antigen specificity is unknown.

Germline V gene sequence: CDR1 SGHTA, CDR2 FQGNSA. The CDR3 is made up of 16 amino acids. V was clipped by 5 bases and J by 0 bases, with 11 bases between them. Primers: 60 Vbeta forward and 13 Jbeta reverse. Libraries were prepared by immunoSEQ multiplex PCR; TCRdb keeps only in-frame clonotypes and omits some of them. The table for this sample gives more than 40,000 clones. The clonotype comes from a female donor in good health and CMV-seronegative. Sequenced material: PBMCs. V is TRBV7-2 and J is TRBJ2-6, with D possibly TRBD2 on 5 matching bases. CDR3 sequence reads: CASSLEGSSGANVLTF. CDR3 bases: TGTGCCAGCAGCCTCGAAGGGAGCTCTGGGGCCAACGTCCTGACTTTC. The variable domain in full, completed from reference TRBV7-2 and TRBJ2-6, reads GAGVSQSPSNKVTEKGKDVELRCDPISGHTALYWYRQSLGQGLEFLIYFQGNSAPDKSGLPSDRFSAERTGGSVSTLTIQRTQQEDSAVYLCASSLEGSSGANVLTFGAGSRLTVL.